This T cell receptor beta chain was identified during a study of molecular identifiers for immune sequencing clone quantification (dated by TCRdb to between 2018 and 2020). Study-level background: For a replicate experiment, RNA from roughly 18,000 or 92,000 naive CD8 T cells was divided into five aliquots, and four of the five aliquots were sequenced. The study was a methods study using CD8 T cells to benchmark molecular-identifier clustering-based TCR repertoire sequencing (MIDCIRS) and TCR RNA copy counting.

Naive CD8 T cell libraries were made from roughly 18,000 to 920,000 sorted cells using 10%, 30% or 50% of purified RNA. On a BD FACSAria II, naive CD8 T cells were FACS-sorted as CD8+CD4-CCR7+CD45RA+ and collected into RLT Plus buffer. To test detection sensitivity, Jurkat RNA equivalent to approximately ten TCR copies was spiked into samples of about 20,000-1,100,000 naive CD8 T cells. Enrichment of CD8 T cells was done with RosetteSep CD8+ T Cell Enrichment Cocktail plus Ficoll-Paque, and ACK red cell lysis came afterward. CDR1 and CDR2, per the germline V gene (reference sequence), are MNHEY and SMNVEV. V is pared back by 4 bases and J by 3 bases, with 13 bases lying between the germline termini. From the cysteine up to the phenylalanine, the CDR3 has a length of 14 residues. Only CDR3 DNA is held: 42 bases, read in frame from base 1. Library creation used PCR. The run used an Illumina HiSeq 4000. Preparation of bulk TCR libraries followed a previously described approach, with the TCR primers listed in Table S5. Total RNA was purified with the Qiagen AllPrep DNA/RNA kit. Before analysis, reads from multiple sequencing runs of the same library were pooled. Concerning the study's data processing: Reads were retained only if the reads had an exact TCR constant sequence, and the retained reads were trimmed to 150 nt and grouped according to their 12-nt molecular barcodes. Reads within each barcode group were sub-clustered using a 15% Levenshtein threshold, and quality-weighted consensus sequences were constructed for each RNA molecule. Non-functional sequences were discarded, and so were lower-count sequences lying one edit away from another sequence. On the basis of fitting two negative binomial distributions, barcode sub-clusters with fewer than 20% of the maximum read count were discarded. The public reads were run again by TCRdb, first through fastp at Q25 and then through MiXCR, and only productive beta chains were kept. Entries are consolidated by CDR3 protein sequence, retaining the most common genes and DNA. Here the V and J calls rest on TCRdb's processing, not on the authors' analysis. Within this sample are 65,000 or so distinct CDR3 sequences, with about a fifth of them counted one time only. The ten largest make up roughly 1.6% of the sample.

Overall study outcomes, separate from this receptor: Identical TCR molecules sharing a barcode could cause highly expanded clone sizes to be underestimated. Naive libraries contained spiked-in Jurkat TCR RNA (approximately 10 copies' worth), which is not part of the donor repertoire. When barcode sub-clustering was not used, chimeric consensus sequences inflated TCR diversity, with chimeras reaching as high as 47%. Roughly 3 recovered TCR RNA copies per cell were obtained by modeling, versus 9 to 10 by digital PCR, implying a capture efficiency of about 30%. In CMV-specific effector cells, clones with more than 20 RNA copies accounted for over 97% of molecules, whereas in naive cells such clones accounted for under 1%. A single cell's worth of spiked-in Jurkat TCR RNA was reported detectable even among one million naive CD8 T cells.

This clonotype appeared many times. Its specific antigen is unknown. Base quality data are lacking; no much larger clone is found one base away. Sequenced: naive CD8+ T cells from blood, with Jurkat cell RNA spiked in. According to the study, the label for this sample's cell subset or site signals: FACS-sorted CD8+CD4-CCR7+CD45RA+ naive T cells. The V and J genes are TRBV27 and TRBJ2-7; TRBD2 is perhaps the D gene, given 6 matching bases. This clonotype originated in a human donor in good health. Some libraries in this study had Jurkat cell RNA spiked in. The CDR3 here reads CASSYVGTYYEQYF. The DNA reads as follows: TGTGCCAGCAGTTACGTCGGGACTTACTACGAGCAGTACTTC.